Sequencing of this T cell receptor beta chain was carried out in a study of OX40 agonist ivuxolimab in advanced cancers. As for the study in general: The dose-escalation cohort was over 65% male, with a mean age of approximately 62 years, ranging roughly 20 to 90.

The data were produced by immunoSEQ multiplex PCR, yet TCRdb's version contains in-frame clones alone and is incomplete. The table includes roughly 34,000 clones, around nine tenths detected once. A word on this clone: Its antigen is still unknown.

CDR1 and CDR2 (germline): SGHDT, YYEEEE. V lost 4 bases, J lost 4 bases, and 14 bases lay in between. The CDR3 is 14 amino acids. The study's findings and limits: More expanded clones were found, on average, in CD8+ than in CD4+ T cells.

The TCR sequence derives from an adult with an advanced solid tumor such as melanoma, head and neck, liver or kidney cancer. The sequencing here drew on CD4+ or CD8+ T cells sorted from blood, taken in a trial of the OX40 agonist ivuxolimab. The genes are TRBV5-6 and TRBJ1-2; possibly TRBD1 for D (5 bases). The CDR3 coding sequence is TGTGCCAGCAGCCCGGACACTACTCTCTATGGCTACACCTTC. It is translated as CASSPDTTLYGYTF.